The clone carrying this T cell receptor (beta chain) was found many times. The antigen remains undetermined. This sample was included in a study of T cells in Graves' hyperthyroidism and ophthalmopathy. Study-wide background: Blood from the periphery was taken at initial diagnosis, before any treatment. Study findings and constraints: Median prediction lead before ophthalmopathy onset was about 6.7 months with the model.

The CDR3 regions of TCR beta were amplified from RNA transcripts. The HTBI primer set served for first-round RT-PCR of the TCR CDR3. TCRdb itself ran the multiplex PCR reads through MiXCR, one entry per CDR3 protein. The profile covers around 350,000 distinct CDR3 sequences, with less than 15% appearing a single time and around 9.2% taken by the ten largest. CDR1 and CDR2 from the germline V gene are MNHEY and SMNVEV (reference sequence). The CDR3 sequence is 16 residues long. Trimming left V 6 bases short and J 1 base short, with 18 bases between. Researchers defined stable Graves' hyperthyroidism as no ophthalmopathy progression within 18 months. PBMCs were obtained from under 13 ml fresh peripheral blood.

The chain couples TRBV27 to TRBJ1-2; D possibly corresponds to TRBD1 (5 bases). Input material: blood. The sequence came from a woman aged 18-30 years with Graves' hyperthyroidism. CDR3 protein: CASSSLPAGFNYGYTF. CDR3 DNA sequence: TGTGCCAGCAGCTCTCTTCCCGCAGGGTTTAACTATGGCTACACCTTC.